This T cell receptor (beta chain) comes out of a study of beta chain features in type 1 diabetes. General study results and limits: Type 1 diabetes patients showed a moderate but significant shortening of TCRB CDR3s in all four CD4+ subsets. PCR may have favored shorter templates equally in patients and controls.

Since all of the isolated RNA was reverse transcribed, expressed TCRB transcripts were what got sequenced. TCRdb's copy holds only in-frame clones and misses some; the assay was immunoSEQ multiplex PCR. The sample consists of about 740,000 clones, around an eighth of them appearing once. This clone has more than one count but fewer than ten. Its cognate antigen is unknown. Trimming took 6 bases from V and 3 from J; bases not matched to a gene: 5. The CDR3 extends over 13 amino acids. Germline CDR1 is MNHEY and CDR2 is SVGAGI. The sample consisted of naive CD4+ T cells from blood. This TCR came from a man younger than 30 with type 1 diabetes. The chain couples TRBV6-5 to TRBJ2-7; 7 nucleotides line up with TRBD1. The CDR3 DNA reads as TGTGCCAGCAGGGACAGGTCGCTCTACGAGCAGTACTTC. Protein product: CASRDRSLYEQYF.